This T cell receptor beta chain stems from a study of T cell responses to AZD1222 COVID-19 vaccine. Points from the study as a whole: Unmutated variant regions reportedly attract nearly half of all spike-specific TCRs. Regions 160-218 and 743-854 dominated among vaccine-associated CD4 TCRs spanning spike. Seropositive status at baseline applied to only a handful of AZD1222 recipients. A mostly white British donor set with more females was recruited, and clonal diversity was possibly underestimated.

A note on this clone: Its specificity is not known.

TCRdb's table, derived via immunoSEQ multiplex PCR, lists solely in-frame clones and lacks some. In the table there are 150,000 to 160,000 clones, about 88% of which are singletons. This CDR3 has 14 residues. The germline gives CDR1 LGHNA, CDR2 YSLEER. Trimming left V 1 base short and J 2 bases short, with 7 bases between. The chain recombines TRBV4-3 with TRBJ2-3, with D hard to call. This sequence originates from an adult who had recovered from COVID-19. The specimen was peripheral blood, collected after recovery from COVID-19. The CDR3, as DNA: TGCGCCAGCAGCCAAGTTCACTTCACAGATACGCAGTATTTT. As protein: CASSQVHFTDTQYF.